A single sample gave rise to the 7 T cell receptor beta chains below, sequenced in a study of T cell repertoires in ileal Crohn's disease. Assay used: immunoSEQ multiplex PCR; TCRdb lists only in-frame clones, some missing. The sample carries 15,000 or so clones, around 90% recorded once. The sample was ileal tissue. Receptors originate from an adult with Crohn's disease.

The J gene is TRBJ1-2, the V gene TRBV5-6; 9 nucleotides agree with TRBD1. Germline CDR1 SGHDT, CDR2 YYEEEE. CDR3 length: 17 residues. Trimming cost V 0 bases and J 3 bases; bases outside gene matches: 9. CDR3 sequence reads: CASSLEGGTGKDYGYTF. The CDR3 DNA follows: TGTGCCAGCAGCTTGGAAGGCGGGACAGGGAAGGACTATGGCTACACCTTC.

The chain carries TRBV5-6 and TRBJ2-7; a possible D gene is TRBD2 (6 bases). The germline V and J ends were trimmed by 0 bases and 5 bases, with 9 bases remaining between them. The CDR3 covers 13 residues. Germline CDR1 is SGHDT and CDR2 is YYEEEE. The CDR3 region is CASSLGGTNEQYF. In DNA, the CDR3 is TGTGCCAGCAGCTTGGGCGGGACCAACGAGCAGTACTTC.

The chain links TRBV7-9 to TRBJ2-1; TRBD1 is a possible D gene (6 bases). The CDR3 is 15 amino acids. With 5 bases removed from V and 4 bases from J, the gap between germline ends came to 15 bases. Germline values: CDR1 SEHNR, CDR2 FQNEAQ (reference sequence). The CDR3 DNA reads TGTGCCAGCAGCAGGACCGAAGGGGGTTACAATGAGCAGTTCTTC. Translation: CASSRTEGGYNEQFF.

CDR3 residues: CASSSFGKGVYGYTF. Written as DNA, the CDR3 is TGTGCCAGCAGCTCCTTTGGGAAGGGGGTTTATGGCTACACCTTC. The rearrangement uses TRBV5-5 and TRBJ1-2; weak D call: TRBD1 (6 bases). The germline V gene has CDR1 SGHKS and CDR2 YYEKEE (reference sequence). V lost 3 bases and J 5 bases, leaving 17 bases between the germline ends. This CDR3 region has 15 residues.

V is TRBV10-3 and J is TRBJ1-5; D is unclear. The V end lost 9 bases, the J end lost 5 bases, and 14 bases lay between the germline ends. In germline, CDR1 is ENHRY, CDR2 SYGVKD. The length of the CDR3 is 13 residues. The DNA for the CDR3 is TGTGCCATTAGGGCGGGAAGGGATCAGCCCCAGCATTTT. The encoded protein is CAIRAGRDQPQHF.

Points on this clone: The sample carries other DNA sequences with the same CDR3. J is TRBJ2-3 and V is TRBV28, with D maybe TRBD1 (6 bases). V lost 7 bases to trimming and J lost 6 bases, with 20 bases between them. The CDR3 runs 15 residues. Germline CDR1 MDHEN, CDR2 SYDVKM. The CDR3 reads CASILRAGTRDTQYF. The CDR3 DNA is TGTGCCAGCATCCTTCGAGCAGGGACACGGGATACGCAGTATTTT.

The chain is built from TRBV29-1 and TRBJ2-7; possibly TRBD2 for D (5 bases). Germline CDR1 SQVTM, CDR2 ANQGSEA. The CDR3 is 11 residues long. Between the trimmed V and J ends, which lost 8 bases and 5 bases, there was a span of 13 bases. The CDR3 nucleotides are TGCAGCCAAAGAGTGGGAGACGAGCAGTACTTC. This encodes CSQRVGDEQYF.